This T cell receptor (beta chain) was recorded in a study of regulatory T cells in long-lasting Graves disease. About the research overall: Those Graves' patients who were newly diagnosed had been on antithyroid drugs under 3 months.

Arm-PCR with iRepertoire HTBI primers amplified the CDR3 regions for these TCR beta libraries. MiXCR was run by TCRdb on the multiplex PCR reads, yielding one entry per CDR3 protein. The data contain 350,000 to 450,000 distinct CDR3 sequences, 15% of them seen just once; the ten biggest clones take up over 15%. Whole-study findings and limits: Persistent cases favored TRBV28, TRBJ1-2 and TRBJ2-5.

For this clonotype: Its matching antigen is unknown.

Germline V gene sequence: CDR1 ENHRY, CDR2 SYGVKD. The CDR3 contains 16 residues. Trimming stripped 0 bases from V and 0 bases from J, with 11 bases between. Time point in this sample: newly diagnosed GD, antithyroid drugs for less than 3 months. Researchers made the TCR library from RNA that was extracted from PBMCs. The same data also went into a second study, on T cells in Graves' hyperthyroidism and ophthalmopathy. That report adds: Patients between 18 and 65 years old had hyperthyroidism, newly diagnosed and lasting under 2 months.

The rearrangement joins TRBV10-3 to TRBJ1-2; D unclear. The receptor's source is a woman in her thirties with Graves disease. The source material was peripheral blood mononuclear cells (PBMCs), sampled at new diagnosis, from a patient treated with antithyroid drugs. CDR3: CAISESIGEANYGYTF. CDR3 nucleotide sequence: TGTGCCATCAGTGAGTCTATCGGGGAAGCTAACTATGGCTACACCTTC.